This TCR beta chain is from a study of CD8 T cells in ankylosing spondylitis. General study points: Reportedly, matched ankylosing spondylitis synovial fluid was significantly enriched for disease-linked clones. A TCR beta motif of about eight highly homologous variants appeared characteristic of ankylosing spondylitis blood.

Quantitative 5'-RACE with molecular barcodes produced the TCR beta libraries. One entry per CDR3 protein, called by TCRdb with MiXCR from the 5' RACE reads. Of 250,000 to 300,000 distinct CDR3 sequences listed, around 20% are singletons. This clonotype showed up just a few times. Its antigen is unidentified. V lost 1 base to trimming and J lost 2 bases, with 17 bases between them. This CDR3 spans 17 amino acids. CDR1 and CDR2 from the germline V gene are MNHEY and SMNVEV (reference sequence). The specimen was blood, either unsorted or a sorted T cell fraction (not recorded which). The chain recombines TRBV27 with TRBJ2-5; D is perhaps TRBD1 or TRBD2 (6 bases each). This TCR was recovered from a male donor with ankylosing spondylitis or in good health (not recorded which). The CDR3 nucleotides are TGTGCCAGCAGTTTATTTTTCCCCCCGGGGGCTCAAGAGACCCAGTACTTC. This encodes CASSLFFPPGAQETQYF.